The 20 T cell receptor beta chains below come from one sample, sequenced in a study of glioma-infiltrating T cells. The iRepertoire nested amplicon-rescue multiplex PCR amplified TCR alpha and beta CDR3s from RNA. TCRdb reanalysed the multiplex PCR reads using MiXCR and keeps one entry per CDR3 protein. This table has around 190,000 distinct CDR3 sequences, roughly two fifths appearing once. What was sequenced was glioma tissue, nonneoplastic brain tissue, or PBMCs (not recorded which). The receptors were sampled from a human donor with low-grade glioma or glioblastoma, undergoing nonglioma brain surgery, or in good health (not recorded which).

In regard to this clonotype: A much larger clonotype is one base distant, so this may be a read error. This chain uses TRBV20-1 with TRBJ2-7; D gene unclear. Germline loops: CDR1 DFQATT, CDR2 SNEGSKA (reference sequence). V lost 0 bases to trimming and J lost 3 bases, with 18 bases between them. This CDR3 is 16 amino acids long. This CDR3 reads CSARDQPRVVFYEQYF. In DNA, the CDR3 is TGCAGTGCTAGAGACCAGCCTAGGGTGGTTTTCTACGAGCAGTACTTC.

Regarding this clonotype: Given a much more abundant clone one base away, this may be a read error. J is TRBJ2-2 and V is TRBV20-1; D is unresolved. V was clipped by 6 bases and J by 0 bases, with 17 bases between them. Germline V gene sequence: CDR1 DFQATT, CDR2 SNEGSKA (reference sequence). This CDR3 contains 16 residues. CDR3 DNA sequence: TGCAGTGCAATGATTAGAGGATTATCGAACACCGGGGAGCTGTTTTTT. It is translated as CSAMIRGLSNTGELFF.

This chain connects TRBV2 to TRBJ1-2; no reliable D call. CDR3 length equals 12 residues. V was shortened by 8 bases and J by 5 bases, with 12 bases between the two germline ends. From germline, CDR1 is SNHLY and CDR2 FYNNEI. The CDR3 DNA sequence: TGTGCCAGCTCCTGGACCGATTATGGCTACACCTTC. The encoded protein is CASSWTDYGYTF.

Regarding this clonotype: This may be a read error: a much more frequent sequence differs by one nucleotide. The CDR3 loop reads CTSSFAGVGETQYF. The CDR3 region has the DNA TGTACCAGCAGCTTCGCGGGAGTAGGTGAGACCCAGTACTTC. V usage is TRBV7-2 and J usage is TRBJ2-5, with TRBD2 matching over 7 bases. Germline lookup yields CDR1 SGHTA and CDR2 FQGNSA. V shed 3 bases and J 5 bases; nucleotides not matched to a gene: 6. The CDR3 is 14 amino acids.

At least ten counts were recorded for this clonotype. The J gene is TRBJ1-1, the V gene TRBV24-1; possible D gene TRBD1, 6 bases. V lost 5 bases to trimming and J lost 1 base, with 7 bases between them. Germline CDR1 and CDR2: KGHDR and SFDVKD. CDR3 length equals 13 residues. DNA for the CDR3: TGTGCCACCAGTGCGACAGGGAACACTGAAGCTTTCTTT. Translated: CATSATGNTEAFF.

This clonotype was seen many times. The chain couples TRBV29-1 to TRBJ2-5; TRBD2 matches at 11 bases. The CDR3 covers 13 residues. Germline V CDR1 and CDR2: SQVTM, ANQGSEA. The trim removed 0 bases at V and 13 bases at J, leaving 7 bases unmatched. This CDR3 is CSVEDGLAGGRYF. The CDR3 nucleotides are TGCAGCGTTGAAGATGGGCTAGCGGGGGGAAGGTACTTC.

There are many counts of this clonotype. The chain employs TRBV24-1 and TRBJ1-1; 8 nucleotides line up with TRBD1. The germline V gene has CDR1 KGHDR and CDR2 SFDVKD. The CDR3 consists of 13 residues. V was clipped by 4 bases and J by 11 bases; unmatched bases: 8. CDR3 region: CATSDRDRMGAFF. The CDR3 DNA is TGTGCCACCAGTGACCGGGACAGGATGGGCGCTTTCTTT.

This clonotype was recorded at least ten times. The gene calls are TRBV15 and TRBJ1-3; D gene uncertain. Germline V gene data show CDR1 as LNHNV and CDR2 as YYDKDF (reference sequence). The V end lost 0 bases, the J end lost 2 bases, and 8 bases lay between the germline ends. CDR3 length: 15 residues. The CDR3 is CATSRDRNPGNTIYF. CDR3 bases: TGTGCCACCAGCAGAGACAGGAATCCTGGAAACACCATATATTTT. Filled out from reference TRBV15 and TRBJ1-3, the complete variable domain reads DAMVIQNPRYQVTQFGKPVTLSCSQTLNHNVMYWYQQKSSQAPKLLFHYYDKDFNNEADTPDNFQSRRPNTSFCFLDIRSPGLGDTAMYLCATSRDRNPGNTIYFGEGSWLTVV.

This clonotype showed up just once. A read error may explain this, as a much larger clone is one base away. The chain joins TRBV19 to TRBJ1-5; D might be TRBD1 (5 bases). Between the trimmed V and J ends, which lost 6 bases and 5 bases, there was a span of 17 bases. Germline-derived CDR1 and CDR2 are LNHDA and SQIVND (reference sequence). The CDR3 runs 15 residues. The CDR3 bases are TGTGCCAGTAGCCATGGGACCGCAGCTCATCAGCCCCAGCATTTT. Protein: CASSHGTAAHQPQHF.

This clonotype is a singleton in its sample. The J gene is TRBJ1-2, the V gene TRBV5-4; maybe TRBD1 (6 bases). Trimming left V 6 bases short and J 6 bases short, with 21 bases between. The CDR3 spans 15 residues. Per the germline V gene, CDR1 is SGHNT and CDR2 is YYREEE (reference sequence). The CDR3 nucleotides are TGTGCCAGCAACAACGTTCCACAGGGATCTGATGGCTACACCTTC. Translation: CASNNVPQGSDGYTF.

As for this clonotype: This clone may be a read error of a much larger clone one base away. This chain joins TRBV20-1 and TRBJ2-3, with 10 bases fitting TRBD2. This CDR3 is built from 16 residues. J lost 3 bases, V lost 3 bases, and 9 bases had no gene match. CDR1 is DFQATT, CDR2 SNEGSKA, per germline (reference sequence). The CDR3 nucleotides read TGCAGTGCTAGGATGGCAGCGGGAGGGTCAACAGATACGCAGTATTTT. The encoded protein is CSARMAAGGSTDTQYF.

This clonotype showed up just once. This may be a read error, as it is one base from a much larger clone. The chain is built from TRBV14 and TRBJ1-2, with 7 bases aligning to TRBD1. The germline gives CDR1 SGHDN, CDR2 FVKESK. CDR3 size: 14 residues. V trimming: 4 bases; J trimming: 4 bases; junction bases outside the gene matches: 6. CDR3 nucleotide sequence: TGTGCCAGCAGCCCTCACGGGACAGCCTATGGCTACACCTTC. This translates into CASSPHGTAYGYTF.

V and J are TRBV28 and TRBJ2-1; D might be TRBD2 (5 bases). The CDR3 consists of 13 residues. Germline lookup yields CDR1 MDHEN and CDR2 SYDVKM. Between the trimmed V and J ends, which lost 5 bases and 8 bases, there was a span of 13 bases. CDR3 amino acids: CASSTTNPDEQFF. DNA of the CDR3: TGTGCCAGCAGTACGACTAATCCCGATGAGCAGTTCTTC.

A word on this clonotype: A much more abundant neighbour one base away suggests this may be a read error. The V and J genes are TRBV28 and TRBJ2-7, with D unclear. V was clipped by 6 bases and J by 2 bases, with 17 bases between them. Germline CDR1 reads MDHEN; CDR2 reads SYDVKM. CDR3 length equals 15 residues. CDR3 loop: CASSRDQVLPYEQYF. In nucleotides, the CDR3 is TGTGCCAGCAGCCGAGACCAGGTGTTACCCTACGAGCAGTACTTC. The full variable domain, completed using reference TRBV28 and TRBJ2-7, is DVKVTQSSRYLVKRTGEKVFLECVQDMDHENMFWYRQDPGLGLRLIYFSYDVKMKEKGDIPEGYSVSREKKERFSLILESASTNQTSMYLCASSRDQVLPYEQYFGPGTRLTVT.

This clonotype was picked up many times. The CDR3 region has the DNA TGCAGTGCTAAGCTGGGGGATGGGGTTCAGCCCCAGCATTTT. Translating it yields CSAKLGDGVQPQHF. The chain recombines TRBV20-1 with TRBJ1-5; D may be TRBD1 (5 bases). CDR3 length: 14 amino acids. Trimming shortened V by 4 bases and J by 6 bases, and 16 bases separated the two germline ends. CDR1 is DFQATT, CDR2 SNEGSKA, per germline (reference sequence).

This clonotype was counted a few times. The V gene is TRBV14, the J gene TRBJ2-1; 9 bases map to TRBD1. This CDR3 comprises 15 residues. V trimming: 8 bases; J trimming: 3 bases; junction bases outside the gene matches: 8. Per the germline V gene, CDR1 is SGHDN and CDR2 is FVKESK. The CDR3 DNA sequence: TGTGCCAGCGGACCGGGACAGGGAATCTACAATGAGCAGTTCTTC. The encoded protein is CASGPGQGIYNEQFF.

About this clonotype itself: A read error may be the cause here, since a much bigger clone is one base away. V gene TRBV2 combines with J gene TRBJ1-5, with D unclear. Per germline, CDR1 SNHLY and CDR2 FYNNEI. The CDR3 totals 12 residues. CDR3 residues: CASSEAGQHQHF. The CDR3 coding sequence is TGTGCCAGCAGTGAAGCAGGGCAGCACCAGCATTTT. Filled out from reference TRBV2 and TRBJ1-5, the complete variable domain reads EPEVTQTPSHQVTQMGQEVILRCVPISNHLYFYWYRQILGQKVEFLVSFYNNEISEKSEIFDDQFSVERPDGSNFTLKIRSTKLEDSAMYFCASSEAGQHQHFGDGTRLSIL.

The CDR3 sequence is CASSLTSTSDETQYF. DNA for the CDR3: TGTGCCAGCAGCCTTACGTCGACTAGCGATGAGACCCAGTACTTC. V and J are TRBV3-1 and TRBJ2-5; 8 nucleotides match TRBD2. With 4 bases clipped from V and 5 bases from J, the junction kept 9 bases outside the gene matches. CDR1 and CDR2 from the germline V gene are LGHDT and YNNKEL (reference sequence). This CDR3 region has 15 residues.

This clonotype was recorded many times. The chain couples TRBV2 to TRBJ2-3, with 11 positions matching TRBD2. The CDR3 spans 17 residues. The V segment lost 1 base and the J segment 2 bases; nucleotides outside the gene matches: 5. Germline V gene data show CDR1 as SNHLY and CDR2 as FYNNEI. The CDR3 is CASSEDLLAGDTDTQYF. The CDR3 nucleotides read TGTGCCAGCAGTGAAGACTTACTAGCGGGAGACACAGATACGCAGTATTTT.

This clonotype was recorded many times. The genes are TRBV6-1 and TRBJ2-1; TRBD2 matches at 12 bases. Germline V gene data show CDR1 as MNHNS and CDR2 as SASEGT. The CDR3 runs 11 residues. With V trimmed by 10 bases and J by 12 bases, 4 bases remained unmatched. Here the CDR3 DNA reads TGTGCCACACGACTAGCGGGAGTGCAGTTCTTC. This translates into CATRLAGVQFF.